What follows are 7 T cell receptor beta chains derived from one specimen sequenced in a study of cytomegalovirus exposure and HLA in healthy donors. PCR amplification relied on 60 Vbeta primers (plus 13 Jbeta primers). Assay: immunoSEQ multiplex PCR; the TCRdb copy retains only in-frame clones and omits some. This sample carries 250,000 to 350,000 clones, 86% of them seen once, and the ten largest clones take roughly 4%. Sequencing used PBMCs. These receptors came from a middle-aged man in good health and CMV-seropositive.

This sequence joins TRBV6-5 and TRBJ2-1, with D tentatively TRBD2 (5 bases). The CDR3 has 12 amino acids. Per germline, CDR1 MNHEY and CDR2 SVGAGI. Trimming left V 8 bases short and J 0 bases short, with 5 bases between. The CDR3 spells CASGSSYNEQFF. CDR3 DNA: TGTGCCAGCGGGAGCTCCTACAATGAGCAGTTCTTC.

V is TRBV28 and J is TRBJ1-5; D is perhaps TRBD1 (6 bases). Trimming took off 6 bases at V and 6 bases at J, with 18 bases between the two ends. Per germline, CDR1 MDHEN and CDR2 SYDVKM. CDR3 length: 15 residues. The CDR3, as DNA: TGTGCCAGCAGCCTAGGGGGGGCCTCAGGTCAGCCCCAGCATTTT. It encodes CASSLGGASGQPQHF.

This clone was seen once. The chain combines TRBV7-3 with TRBJ2-4; 11 nucleotides line up with TRBD2. The CDR3 is 15 amino acids. The V gene end was trimmed by 6 bases and the J gene end by 6 bases; junction bases not matched to a gene: 7. From germline, CDR1 is SGHTA and CDR2 FQGTGA. The CDR3: CASSPIAGGINIQYF. The CDR3 DNA sequence: TGTGCCAGCAGTCCAATAGCGGGAGGGATAAACATTCAGTACTTC. Looking up the rest from reference TRBV7-3 and TRBJ2-4 gives the full variable domain: GAGVSQTPSNKVTEKGKYVELRCDPISGHTALYWYRQSLGQGPEFLIYFQGTGAADDSGLPNDRFFAVRPEGSVSTLKIQRTERGDSAVYLCASSPIAGGINIQYFGAGTRLSVL.

The chain carries TRBV29-1 and TRBJ2-5; the D is unclear. V shed 5 bases and J shed 2 bases, with 12 bases lying between them. Germline V CDR1 and CDR2: SQVTM, ANQGSEA. The CDR3 is 13 amino acids. DNA for the CDR3: TGCAGCGTTCGTGGGCAGCTTCAAGAGACCCAGTACTTC. Amino acid sequence: CSVRGQLQETQYF.

The chain carries TRBV9 and TRBJ2-1; 8 bases fit TRBD2. Germline V CDR1 and CDR2: SGDLS, YYNGEE. The length of the CDR3 is 15 residues. V lost 0 bases, J lost 8 bases, and 7 bases stayed unmatched. CDR3 bases: TGTGCCAGCAGCGTAGCTACTAGCGGTTCGGATGAGCAGTTCTTC. Amino acids: CASSVATSGSDEQFF.

The J gene is TRBJ2-4, the V gene TRBV28, with TRBD1 matching 9 bases. CDR3 length: 15 amino acids. The V gene's germline CDR1 is MDHEN and CDR2 SYDVKM. The V segment lost 5 bases and the J segment 0 bases; nucleotides outside the gene matches: 2. This CDR3 is CASSPGQGAKNIQYF. Here the CDR3 DNA reads TGTGCCAGCAGTCCGGGACAGGGAGCCAAAAACATTCAGTACTTC.

This sequence joins TRBV6-1 and TRBJ2-1; perhaps TRBD1 as D (5 bases). The germline V gene has CDR1 MNHNS and CDR2 SASEGT. CDR3 size: 16 residues. The ends were cut back, 4 bases at V and 0 bases at J, with 13 bases in the middle. The DNA of the CDR3 is TGTGCCAGCAGTGCGGACACTTTGAGCTCCTACAATGAGCAGTTCTTC. It specifies CASSADTLSSYNEQFF.